These 32 T cell receptor beta chains originate from one sample sequenced in a study of T cell responses to AZD1222 COVID-19 vaccine. Assay used: immunoSEQ multiplex PCR; TCRdb lists only in-frame clones, some missing. Found here are fewer than 85,000 clones, around 89% of them singletons; the top ten hold just over 30%. Sequencing was performed on peripheral blood, taken on day 0 of AZD1222 vaccination. The origin of the receptors is an adult in good health.

V is TRBV6-5 and J is TRBJ1-2; maybe TRBD1 (6 bases). With 7 bases removed from V and 3 bases from J, the gap between germline ends came to 12 bases. CDR1 and CDR2 (germline): MNHEY, SVGAGI. The CDR3 covers 13 residues. CDR3 sequence: CASILGADYGYTF. DNA for the CDR3: TGTGCCAGCATCTTGGGGGCTGACTATGGCTACACCTTC.

Concerning this clone itself: Mismatch with germline at one junction end may stem from a read error. The chain carries TRBV27 and TRBJ2-7; D is perhaps TRBD1 or TRBD2 (5 bases each). This CDR3 has 13 amino acids. Germline CDR1 and CDR2: MNHEY and SMNVEV (reference sequence). CDR3 residues: CASTRSYRDPLDF. As DNA, the CDR3 is TGTGCCAGCACCCGCTCCTACCGGGACCCCCTCGACTTC.

The chain is built from TRBV6-5 and TRBJ2-7; 16 bases agree with TRBD2. Losses at the gene ends were 6 bases for V and 5 bases for J; bases not matched to a gene: 4. The length of the CDR3 is 15 residues. Germline V gives CDR1 MNHEY, CDR2 SVGAGI. The CDR3 loop reads CASSPGTSGRDEQYF. The CDR3 nucleotides read TGTGCCAGCAGCCCCGGGACTAGCGGGAGGGACGAGCAGTACTTC.

CDR3 bases: TGTGCCAGCAGCAAAGGAGTAGGGGATAGCAATCAGCCCCAGCATTTT. Translation: CASSKGVGDSNQPQHF. This rearrangement joins TRBV21-1 to TRBJ1-5; the table assigns TRBD1, which was not confirmed against the DNA. TRBV21-1 is a pseudogene locus. CDR3 length equals 16 residues.

This clone was detected once. The gene calls are TRBV7-2 and TRBJ2-5; a weak D match, TRBD2 (6 bases). The V gene lost 2 bases and the J gene lost 1 base, with 11 bases spanning the gap. The CDR3 consists of 15 residues. Germline values: CDR1 SGHTA, CDR2 FQGNSA. This CDR3 reads CASSLQGGAQETQYF. Here the CDR3 DNA reads TGTGCCAGCAGCTTACAAGGCGGGGCCCAAGAGACCCAGTACTTC.

The chain couples TRBV18 to TRBJ2-3, with a possible D match to TRBD2 (6 bases). The germline CDR1 and CDR2 sequences are KGHSH and LQKENI. This CDR3 is 15 amino acids long. Deletions cut 2 bases from V and 0 bases from J, with 9 bases between. CDR3 sequence reads: CASSPVSGSTDTQYF. The CDR3, as DNA: TGTGCCAGCTCACCAGTTAGCGGAAGCACAGATACGCAGTATTTT.

This sequence joins TRBV5-1 and TRBJ1-5; the match to TRBD1 covers 10 bases. The CDR3 has 15 residues. The germline V gene has CDR1 SGHRS and CDR2 YFSETQ. V trimming: 2 bases; J trimming: 2 bases; junction bases outside the gene matches: 1. The CDR3 spells CASSFGTGGNQPQHF. The DNA for the CDR3 is TGCGCCAGCAGCTTCGGGACAGGGGGCAATCAGCCCCAGCATTTT.

The chain is built from TRBV28 and TRBJ1-5; no clear D gene. From germline, CDR1 is MDHEN and CDR2 SYDVKM. V lost 6 bases and J 0 bases, leaving 15 bases between the germline ends. This CDR3 region has 16 residues. CDR3 sequence: CASSPRGFGSNQPQHF. CDR3 nucleotides: TGTGCCAGCAGCCCCCGAGGGTTTGGTAGCAATCAGCCCCAGCATTTT. The full variable domain, in which reference TRBV28 and TRBJ1-5 provide the parts outside the CDR3, is DVKVTQSSRYLVKRTGEKVFLECVQDMDHENMFWYRQDPGLGLRLIYFSYDVKMKEKGDIPEGYSVSREKKERFSLILESASTNQTSMYLCASSPRGFGSNQPQHFGDGTRLSIL.

The chain couples TRBV10-3 to TRBJ2-2, with 11 nucleotides matching TRBD2. The trim removed 2 bases at V and 0 bases at J, leaving 5 bases unmatched. The CDR3 is 18 amino acids. In germline, CDR1 is ENHRY, CDR2 SYGVKD. The CDR3 nucleotides are TGTGCCATCAGTGAGACTAGCGGGAGAGGGTCGAACACCGGGGAGCTGTTTTTT. It is translated as CAISETSGRGSNTGELFF.

The gene calls are TRBV6-2 or TRBV6-3 and TRBJ2-5; 7 positions agree with TRBD2. This CDR3 is 13 amino acids long. Germline trimming cut 2 bases from V and 5 bases from J; bases unmatched to any gene: 2. Germline-derived CDR1 and CDR2 are MNHEY and SVGEGT. The CDR3 reads CASSYREAETQYF. The DNA of the CDR3 is TGTGCCAGCAGTTACCGGGAGGCGGAGACCCAGTACTTC.

This clone has a single count. V usage is TRBV19 and J usage is TRBJ1-4; D not resolved. V dropped 3 bases and J dropped 0 bases, with 5 bases sitting between them. Per the germline V gene, CDR1 is LNHDA and CDR2 is SQIVND (reference sequence). This CDR3 spans 14 amino acids. For the CDR3, the DNA is TGTGCCAGTAGTATCCGGGCAACTAATGAAAAACTGTTTTTT. It yields the protein CASSIRATNEKLFF.

In DNA form, the CDR3 reads TGCAGCGTTGTAAGAAGTCCGGGACAGGGACAGTCCTACGAGCAGTACTTC. Its translation: CSVVRSPGQGQSYEQYF. The chain joins TRBV29-1 to TRBJ2-7, with 9 bases that match TRBD1. This CDR3 has 17 amino acids. Germline V CDR1 and CDR2: SQVTM, ANQGSEA. With 4 bases clipped from V and 1 base from J, the junction kept 14 bases outside the gene matches.

The CDR3 DNA is TGTGCCAGCTCACCACCGTCTAGCGGGAGGAGGGGTCTGGTTAGAAACATTCAGTACTTC. It specifies CASSPPSSGRRGLVRNIQYF. This sequence joins TRBV18 and TRBJ2-4, with TRBD2 matching over 11 bases. The CDR3 is made up of 20 amino acids. Germline lookup yields CDR1 KGHSH and CDR2 LQKENI. Trimming at V came to 0 bases and at J to 6 bases, leaving 16 bases not matched to a gene.

The chain links TRBV14 to TRBJ2-3; TRBD1 is a possible D gene (5 bases). The CDR3 loop spans 15 amino acids. Germline CDR1 reads SGHDN; CDR2 reads FVKESK. V was clipped by 4 bases and J by 0 bases, with 11 bases between them. CDR3: CASSRQLASTDTQYF. DNA for the CDR3: TGTGCCAGCAGCCGACAGCTGGCTAGCACAGATACGCAGTATTTT.

The chain carries TRBV28 and TRBJ2-2; D is possibly TRBD1 or TRBD2 (5 bases each). Germline-derived CDR1 and CDR2 are MDHEN and SYDVKM. The V gene lost 6 bases and the J gene lost 5 bases, with 10 bases spanning the gap. The CDR3 loop spans 13 amino acids. DNA for the CDR3: TGTGCCAGCAGGCGAGGGGATACCGGGGAGCTGTTTTTT. It translates to CASRRGDTGELFF.

The gene calls are TRBV5-4 and TRBJ2-7; D possibly corresponds to TRBD2 (5 bases). Trimming stripped 4 bases from V and 0 bases from J, with 8 bases between. CDR1 SGHNT and CDR2 YYREEE come from the germline V gene (reference sequence). This CDR3 comprises 13 residues. The CDR3 nucleotides are TGTGCCAGCAGCCCCCGGGACTCCTACGAGCAGTACTTC. Protein: CASSPRDSYEQYF.

The V gene is TRBV16, the J gene TRBJ1-1; unclear D gene. Germline V gene sequence: CDR1 KGHSY, CDR2 FQNENV. V was pared by 0 bases and J by 6 bases, with 14 bases between. The CDR3 is 15 amino acids. The CDR3: CASSQSQVEWAEAFF. The CDR3 coding sequence is TGTGCCAGCAGCCAATCGCAGGTGGAATGGGCTGAAGCTTTCTTT.

This chain uses TRBV6-1 with TRBJ2-7, with TRBD1 matching 10 bases. V trimming: 1 base; J trimming: 3 bases; junction bases outside the gene matches: 0. Germline lookup yields CDR1 MNHNS and CDR2 SASEGT. The CDR3 consists of 14 residues. CDR3 protein: CASSEGTGGYEQYF. The CDR3 DNA reads as TGTGCCAGCAGTGAAGGGACAGGGGGCTACGAGCAGTACTTC.

The chain uses TRBV6-6 and TRBJ2-5; 7 bases are shared with TRBD1. Germline CDR1 is MNHNY and CDR2 is SVGAGI (reference sequence). The junction had 7 bases not matched to a gene; V was cut back by 6 bases and J by 9 bases. The CDR3 is made up of 12 amino acids. The CDR3, as DNA: TGTGCCAGCAGGCGACAGGGCGAGGCCCAGTACTTC. Translating gives CASRRQGEAQYF.

The rearrangement joins TRBV10-1 to TRBJ1-3, with D maybe TRBD1 (5 bases). The CDR3 extends over 14 amino acids. CDR1 is WNHNN, CDR2 SYGVQD, per germline (reference sequence). V was shortened by 0 bases and J by 3 bases, with 6 bases between the two germline ends. In DNA form, the CDR3 reads TGCGCCAGCAGTGAGTCGGGACGTGGAAACACCATATATTTT. Residues: CASSESGRGNTIYF.

The rearrangement uses TRBV29-1 and TRBJ2-5; no definite D call. Germline loops: CDR1 SQVTM, CDR2 ANQGSEA. V lost 5 bases, J lost 4 bases, and 20 bases lay in between. The CDR3 is 15 amino acids. DNA for the CDR3: TGCAGCGTTCCGAGGACCTTCCGGATAGGAGAGACCCAGTACTTC. Its protein product is CSVPRTFRIGETQYF.

The chain joins TRBV11-3 to TRBJ2-1, with D tentatively TRBD2 (6 bases). Germline V CDR1 and CDR2: SGHNT, YENEEA. There are 13 residues in the CDR3. V dropped 8 bases and J dropped 9 bases, with 17 bases sitting between them. CDR3 amino acids: CASGILGRSEQFF. CDR3 DNA sequence: TGTGCCAGCGGAATCCTGGGGAGGAGTGAGCAGTTCTTC.

This clone was seen a single time. The V gene is TRBV27, the J gene TRBJ2-1, with a weak D call TRBD1 (7 bases). CDR3 length: 15 residues. CDR1 and CDR2 from the germline V gene are MNHEY and SMNVEV (reference sequence). The V gene lost 2 bases and the J gene lost 4 bases, with 12 bases spanning the gap. The CDR3 is CASSLSRGRYNEQFF. CDR3 DNA: TGTGCCAGCAGTTTAAGCAGGGGGAGGTACAATGAGCAGTTCTTC.

The chain links TRBV18 to TRBJ1-3; 7 nucleotides agree with TRBD1. Germline V gene sequence: CDR1 KGHSH, CDR2 LQKENI. The CDR3 is made up of 15 amino acids. Losses at the gene ends were 0 bases for V and 4 bases for J; bases not matched to a gene: 3. The CDR3 loop is CASSPPTGHGNTIYF. In DNA form, the CDR3 reads TGTGCCAGCTCACCACCGACAGGGCACGGAAACACCATATATTTT.

This clone was detected only once. The J gene is TRBJ2-1, the V gene TRBV12-3 or TRBV12-4; D uncertain. V lost 8 bases to trimming and J lost 5 bases, with 13 bases between them. This CDR3 has 13 amino acids. The CDR3, as DNA: TGTGCCAGCTCTCTGCGGCCCGACAATGAGCAGTTCTTC. It yields the protein CASSLRPDNEQFF.

The rearrangement links TRBV6-5 to TRBJ2-7, with 7 bases aligning to TRBD2. The CDR3 has 12 residues. Looked up from germline, CDR1 is MNHEY and CDR2 is SVGAGI. After removal of 6 bases from V and 3 bases from J, the junction contained 2 bases not matched to a gene. The CDR3 reads CASSGEGYEQYF. The CDR3 DNA sequence: TGTGCCAGCAGCGGGGAGGGCTACGAGCAGTACTTC.

The rearrangement uses TRBV29-1 and TRBJ2-1; TRBD2 agrees at 9 bases. CDR1 and CDR2 from the germline V gene are SQVTM and ANQGSEA. This CDR3 has 16 residues. The V and J ends lost 4 bases and 9 bases, in that order; junction bases with no gene match: 16. The CDR3 spells CSVAALAGRPWGEQFF. The CDR3 coding sequence is TGCAGCGTTGCCGCGCTAGCGGGAAGGCCTTGGGGTGAGCAGTTCTTC.

This clone was recorded once. The DNA for the CDR3 is TGTGCCAGCAGTTTATCAGGTCAGGAGCAGTACTTC. Translation: CASSLSGQEQYF. The chain recombines TRBV27 with TRBJ2-7; D gene ambiguous. The V end was cut by 0 bases, the J end by 7 bases, with 7 bases between. CDR1 is MNHEY and CDR2 is SMNVEV in the germline V gene (reference sequence). CDR3 length: 12 amino acids.

The rearrangement uses TRBV28 and TRBJ1-4; 9 nucleotides agree with TRBD1. The V and J ends lost 5 bases and 8 bases, in that order; junction bases with no gene match: 9. The CDR3 totals 15 residues. Per the germline V gene, CDR1 is MDHEN and CDR2 is SYDVKM. CDR3 sequence reads: CASSGTGPLLEKLFF. CDR3 sequence (DNA): TGTGCCAGCAGTGGGACAGGGCCTCTCTTGGAAAAACTGTTTTTT. The variable domain in full, with the rest retrieved from reference TRBV28 and TRBJ1-4, is DVKVTQSSRYLVKRTGEKVFLECVQDMDHENMFWYRQDPGLGLRLIYFSYDVKMKEKGDIPEGYSVSREKKERFSLILESASTNQTSMYLCASSGTGPLLEKLFFGSGTQLSVL.

The genes are TRBV30 and TRBJ1-6; the D is unclear. This CDR3 comprises 16 residues. CDR1 GTSNPN and CDR2 SVGIG come from the germline V gene (reference sequence). With 3 bases removed from V and 0 bases from J, the gap between germline ends came to 12 bases. This CDR3 is CAWRPIASSYNSPLHF. CDR3 DNA sequence: TGTGCCTGGAGACCCATCGCCAGCTCCTATAATTCACCCCTCCACTTT.

V and J are TRBV4-1 and TRBJ1-6, with 9 positions matching TRBD1. The CDR3 is 17 residues long. Losses at the gene ends were 2 bases for V and 7 bases for J; bases not matched to a gene: 9. Germline CDR1 is MGHRA and CDR2 is YSYEKL. CDR3 sequence: CASSQSGTGTVNSPLHF. The CDR3 nucleotides are TGCGCCAGCAGCCAATCCGGGACAGGGACTGTAAATTCACCCCTCCACTTT.

The chain is built from TRBV11-2 and TRBJ2-1, with D hard to call. Germline CDR1 and CDR2: SGHAT and FQNNGV. This CDR3 has 13 amino acids. With 1 base removed from V and 7 bases from J, the gap between germline ends came to 8 bases. This CDR3 reads CASSLVLENEQFF. Written as DNA, the CDR3 is TGTGCCAGCAGCTTAGTCCTGGAGAATGAGCAGTTCTTC.